Below, 17 T cell receptor beta chains from the same sample are listed, as sequenced in a study of blood T cell repertoires in COVID-19 (dated by TCRdb to the early 2020s). Library method: the immunoSEQ multiplex PCR assay. TCRdb limited this immuneACCESS table to in-frame rearrangements with V and J called. A share of clones is missing; checked studies link under half to unresolved V genes, and the rest is unexplained. Within this sample are roughly 190,000 clones, with 82% of them counted one time only. The leading ten clones occupy about 10% of the sample. The sample taken for sequencing was PBMCs or T cells enriched from blood (not recorded which). These receptors came from a man aged 35 to 55 who had recovered from COVID-19.

The chain has TRBV29-1 and TRBJ1-2, with D possibly TRBD1 on 5 matching bases. Trimming removed 4 bases at V and 6 bases at J, with 9 bases between. The CDR3 has 11 residues. CDR1 and CDR2 from the germline V gene are SQVTM and ANQGSEA. CDR3 loop: CSVGGTDGYTF. DNA for the CDR3: TGCAGCGTTGGCGGGACGGATGGCTACACCTTC.

V usage is TRBV3-1 (or the pseudogene TRBV3-2) and J usage is TRBJ2-4; tentatively, D is TRBD1 (5 bases). This CDR3 comprises 18 residues. CDR1 is LGHDT and CDR2 is YNNKEL in the germline V gene (reference sequence). The germline V and J ends were trimmed by 0 bases and 6 bases, with 21 bases remaining between them. CDR3 sequence reads: CASSQERSRAGQSNIQYF. CDR3 nucleotide sequence: TGTGCCAGCAGCCAAGAAAGAAGTCGTGCAGGGCAATCAAACATTCAGTACTTC.

As to this clone: The sample contains more than one DNA sequence encoding this CDR3. The chain combines TRBV28 with TRBJ1-1; D is possibly TRBD1 (5 bases). V lost 6 bases, J lost 1 base, and 9 bases lay in between. Germline V gene sequence: CDR1 MDHEN, CDR2 SYDVKM. The CDR3 consists of 13 residues. The CDR3 is CASSSGQNTEAFF. In nucleotides, the CDR3 is TGTGCCAGCAGCTCTGGACAGAACACTGAAGCTTTCTTT.

This clone is a singleton in its sample. This rearrangement joins TRBV4-1 to TRBJ2-7, with a weak D call TRBD1 (6 bases). The CDR3 length is 15 residues. Germline CDR1 and CDR2: MGHRA and YSYEKL. V was pared by 4 bases and J by 0 bases, with 13 bases between. CDR3 DNA: TGCGCCAGCAGCCCCCAGACAGGATTCTCCTACGAGCAGTACTTC. It translates to CASSPQTGFSYEQYF.

The chain couples TRBV7-8 to TRBJ2-7; tentatively, D is TRBD1 (5 bases). Germline V gene data show CDR1 as SGHVS and CDR2 as FQNEAQ. The CDR3 runs to 14 residues. Deletions cut 2 bases from V and 3 bases from J, with 11 bases between. CDR3 bases: TGTGCCAGCAGCTTAAGAGGACAAAGCTACGAGCAGTACGTC. Its protein is CASSLRGQSYEQYV.

This sequence joins TRBV11-2 and TRBJ2-1; possibly TRBD1 for D (7 bases). Germline CDR1 and CDR2: SGHAT and FQNNGV. This CDR3 is built from 15 residues. Trimming took off 3 bases at V and 6 bases at J, with 15 bases between the two ends. CDR3: CASSLQGGLSNEQFF. The CDR3 DNA follows: TGTGCCAGCAGCTTGCAGGGGGGTCTGAGCAATGAGCAGTTCTTC. Complete variable domain (other parts from reference TRBV11-2 and TRBJ2-1): EAGVAQSPRYKIIEKRQSVAFWCNPISGHATLYWYQQILGQGPKLLIQFQNNGVVDDSQLPKDRFSAERLKGVDSTLKIQPAKLEDSAVYLCASSLQGGLSNEQFFGPGTRLTVL.

This chain uses TRBV7-2 with TRBJ2-5; D is perhaps TRBD1 (6 bases). Trimming took 1 base from V and 3 from J, leaving 9 bases between them. Looked up from germline, CDR1 is SGHTA and CDR2 is FQGNSA. The CDR3 length is 14 residues. CDR3 region: CASSLGGTKETQYF. DNA for the CDR3: TGTGCCAGCAGCTTAGGAGGGACAAAAGAGACCCAGTACTTC.

Only a few counts were recorded for this clone. The J gene is TRBJ2-2, the V gene TRBV9; the D gene is possibly TRBD1 (6 bases). V shed 3 bases and J shed 6 bases, with 6 bases lying between them. The CDR3 covers 12 residues. Germline loops: CDR1 SGDLS, CDR2 YYNGEE. CDR3 region: CASSEGAGELFF. The CDR3 coding sequence is TGTGCCAGCAGCGAGGGGGCCGGGGAGCTGTTTTTT. Complete variable domain (other parts from reference TRBV9 and TRBJ2-2): DSGVTQTPKHLITATGQRVTLRCSPRSGDLSVYWYQQSLDQGLQFLIQYYNGEERAKGNILERFSAQQFPDLHSELNLSSLELGDSALYFCASSEGAGELFFGEGSRLTVL.

This clone was seen ten or more times. The chain uses TRBV5-1 and TRBJ1-5; D not certain. The V end lost 0 bases, the J end lost 2 bases, and 6 bases lay between the germline ends. The CDR3 is 14 amino acids. Germline V gene sequence: CDR1 SGHRS, CDR2 YFSETQ. The CDR3 region is CASSLDSGNQPQHF. CDR3 DNA: TGCGCCAGCAGCTTGGACTCGGGCAATCAGCCCCAGCATTTT.

This rearrangement joins TRBV25-1 to TRBJ2-3; 8 positions agree with TRBD2. Germline CDR1 MGHDK, CDR2 SYGVNS. The CDR3 is 15 amino acids. The V segment lost 4 bases and the J segment 2 bases; nucleotides outside the gene matches: 5. The CDR3 protein is CASSVSSGYTDTQYF. Here the CDR3 DNA reads TGTGCCAGCAGTGTGTCTAGCGGGTACACAGATACGCAGTATTTT.

The chain couples TRBV19 to TRBJ2-3; D is ambiguous. The CDR3 covers 12 residues. V was shortened by 5 bases and J by 3 bases, with 6 bases between the two germline ends. Per the germline V gene, CDR1 is LNHDA and CDR2 is SQIVND (reference sequence). Here the CDR3 DNA reads TGTGCCAGTAGTCAACAAACAGATACGCAGTATTTT. Amino acid sequence: CASSQQTDTQYF.

The chain joins TRBV3-1 (or the pseudogene TRBV3-2) to TRBJ1-1; D is ambiguous. In germline, CDR1 is LGHDT, CDR2 YNNKEL (reference sequence). The CDR3 is 14 amino acids. With 3 bases removed from V and 0 bases from J, the gap between germline ends came to 8 bases. CDR3 amino acids: CASSQTTVNTEAFF. CDR3 bases: TGTGCCAGCAGCCAGACTACGGTGAACACTGAAGCTTTCTTT.

This chain joins TRBV5-6 and TRBJ2-7; 14 nucleotides align to TRBD2. This CDR3 has 17 residues. Losses at the gene ends were 2 bases for V and 7 bases for J; bases not matched to a gene: 11. Germline V CDR1 and CDR2: SGHDT, YYEEEE. CDR3 sequence reads: CASSFLGTSGSVGEQYF. Here the CDR3 DNA reads TGTGCCAGCAGCTTCCTTGGGACTAGCGGGAGTGTAGGGGAGCAGTACTTC. Supplemented by reference TRBV5-6 and TRBJ2-7, the full variable domain reads DAGVTQSPTHLIKTRGQQVTLRCSPKSGHDTVSWYQQALGQGPQFIFQYYEEEERQRGNFPDRFSGHQFPNYSSELNVNALLLGDSALYLCASSFLGTSGSVGEQYFGPGTRLTVT.

The chain employs TRBV7-9 and TRBJ2-7; D is unresolved. CDR3 length equals 14 residues. Trimming removed 5 bases from V and 6 bases from J, with 17 bases in between. Germline V CDR1 and CDR2: SEHNR, FQNEAQ (reference sequence). The chain's CDR3 is CASSPALISAEQYF. DNA of the CDR3: TGTGCCAGCAGCCCAGCCCTCATAAGCGCCGAGCAGTACTTC. The complete variable domain, with remaining parts taken from reference TRBV7-9 and TRBJ2-7, reads DTGVSQNPRHKITKRGQNVTFRCDPISEHNRLYWYRQTLGQGPEFLTYFQNEAQLEKSRLLSDRFSAERPKGSFSTLEIQRTEQGDSAMYLCASSPALISAEQYFGPGTRLTVT.

The chain links TRBV7-2 to TRBJ1-5; tentative D call: TRBD1 (5 bases). The germline V gene encodes CDR1 SGHTA and CDR2 FQGNSA. The CDR3 length is 13 residues. Trimming took off 5 bases at V and 8 bases at J, with 13 bases between the two ends. The CDR3 here is CASSPSPREPQHF. CDR3 sequence (DNA): TGTGCCAGCAGCCCGTCCCCCAGGGAGCCCCAGCATTTT.

The chain recombines TRBV3-1 (or the pseudogene TRBV3-2) with TRBJ1-1; tentatively, D is TRBD1 (6 bases). The CDR3 has 15 amino acids. Trimming shortened V by 5 bases and J by 1 base, and 14 bases separated the two germline ends. Germline V gene lookup returns CDR1 LGHDT and CDR2 YNNKEL (reference sequence). DNA of the CDR3: TGTGCCAGCAGCACTTACAGGGCTTCGAACACTGAAGCTTTCTTT. Translated, it gives CASSTYRASNTEAFF.

The V and J genes are TRBV7-2 and TRBJ2-5, with a tentative D call TRBD1 (7 bases). The germline V and J ends were trimmed by 4 bases and 2 bases, with 14 bases remaining between them. CDR3 size: 15 residues. The germline CDR1 and CDR2 sequences are SGHTA and FQGNSA. In nucleotides, the CDR3 is TGTGCCAGCAGCTGGTCCAGGGGGAGGCAAGAGACCCAGTACTTC. Amino acids: CASSWSRGRQETQYF.